The 14 T cell receptor beta chains listed next were all sequenced from one sample in a study of blood T cells in healthy people across ages. It was with a sample-barcoded 5' primer and a J-beta primer mix that a second PCR of roughly 7 to 12 cycles was run. TCRdb analysed the 5' RACE reads with MiXCR anew, one entry per CDR3 protein. The data contain about a million distinct CDR3 sequences, roughly two fifths of them singletons. The sequenced sample consisted of blood. These receptors came from a man younger than 35 in good health.

The rearrangement links TRBV6-4 to TRBJ1-6; weak D call: TRBD1 (6 bases). Germline-derived CDR1 and CDR2 are MRHNA and SNTAGT. The CDR3 totals 13 residues. Trimming took off 3 bases at V and 9 bases at J, with 9 bases between the two ends. The CDR3 reads CASSERGGSPLHF. CDR3 nucleotide sequence: TGTGCCAGCAGTGAGAGGGGGGGTTCACCCCTCCACTTT.

This clonotype has a handful of counts. J is TRBJ1-1 and V is TRBV7-2; D remains ambiguous. The V end lost 6 bases, the J end lost 5 bases, and 16 bases lay between the germline ends. The CDR3 runs 14 residues. Germline assignment: CDR1 SGHTA and CDR2 FQGNSA. In DNA, the CDR3 is TGTGCCAGCAGTCTTCGGCAGGTTCGGACTGAAGCTTTCTTT. Protein sequence: CASSLRQVRTEAFF.

A note on this clonotype: A much bigger clone sits one base away, suggesting this may be a read error. The rearrangement links TRBV29-1 to TRBJ1-2, with a tentative D call TRBD1 (5 bases). Germline-derived CDR1 and CDR2 are SQVTM and ANQGSEA. V shed 4 bases and J shed 6 bases, with 12 bases lying between them. The CDR3 contains 12 residues. CDR3 residues: CSVARGLDGYTF. The CDR3 bases are TGCAGCGTTGCTAGGGGATTGGATGGCTACACCTTC.

This clonotype was observed at least ten times. This rearrangement joins TRBV12-3 or TRBV12-4 to TRBJ1-6; TRBD1 matches at 8 bases. J lost 7 bases, V lost 5 bases, and 10 bases had no gene match. The CDR3 is made up of 16 amino acids. CDR3 DNA sequence: TGTGCCAGCAGTCACCTCTGGACAGGGCAAAATTCACCCCTCCACTTT. Amino acids: CASSHLWTGQNSPLHF.

The chain employs TRBV7-3 and TRBJ1-1, with D possibly TRBD1 on 5 matching bases. This CDR3 has 15 residues. Trimming cost V 5 bases and J 0 bases, with 13 bases left between them. The germline V gene encodes CDR1 SGHTA and CDR2 FQGTGA. The CDR3 nucleotides read TGTGCCAGCAGCCCCGGGGCTGGGTTGAACACTGAAGCTTTCTTT. Translating it yields CASSPGAGLNTEAFF.

There are many counts of this clonotype. In DNA form, the CDR3 reads TGCAGTGCTAGAGATCGGGGCCGCCGCACCTTC. Translation gives CSARDRGRRTF. The rearrangement joins TRBV20-1 to TRBJ1-2; TRBD1 is a possible D gene (5 bases). This CDR3 spans 11 amino acids. The V end lost 0 bases, the J end lost 13 bases, and 12 bases lay between the germline ends. Germline V gives CDR1 DFQATT, CDR2 SNEGSKA (reference sequence).

The chain employs TRBV9 and TRBJ2-7, with 11 bases matching TRBD2. Per the germline V gene, CDR1 is SGDLS and CDR2 is YYNGEE. The CDR3 contains 17 residues. Trimming at V came to 0 bases and at J to 4 bases, leaving 9 bases not matched to a gene. Here the CDR3 DNA reads TGTGCCAGCAGCGTAGTCCCGTCTACTAGCGGGAGTTACGAGCAGTACTTC. Translation: CASSVVPSTSGSYEQYF. Based on the CDR3 plus reference TRBV9 and TRBJ2-7, the full variable domain is DSGVTQTPKHLITATGQRVTLRCSPRSGDLSVYWYQQSLDQGLQFLIQYYNGEERAKGNILERFSAQQFPDLHSELNLSSLELGDSALYFCASSVVPSTSGSYEQYFGPGTRLTVT.

The CDR3 nucleotides read TGCAGCGTGGGGGTTAGCAGAAGGGAGACCCAGTACTTC. As protein: CSVGVSRRETQYF. This chain links TRBV29-1 with TRBJ2-7; either TRBD1 or TRBD2 may fit D (5 bases each). The J call is doubtful: the DNA matches TRBJ2-5 better. The germline gives CDR1 SQVTM, CDR2 ANQGSEA. The CDR3 covers 13 residues.

This clonotype has ten or more counts. The CDR3 DNA is TGTGCCAGCAGCTTAACGGGAGGGGAATACAATGAGCAGTTCTTC. This codes for CASSLTGGEYNEQFF. The chain couples TRBV7-3 to TRBJ2-1, with 7 bases that match TRBD2. CDR1 SGHTA and CDR2 FQGTGA come from the germline V gene. The CDR3 sequence is 15 residues long. J gave up 4 bases and V 0 bases, and 3 bases lay outside the gene matches.

V is TRBV5-6 and J is TRBJ1-2; D remains unclear. This CDR3 is 13 amino acids long. Germline V gene sequence: CDR1 SGHDT, CDR2 YYEEEE. Trimming took off 0 bases at V and 2 bases at J, with 5 bases between the two ends. CDR3: CASSLDKNYGYTF. Written as DNA, the CDR3 is TGTGCCAGCAGCTTGGACAAAAACTATGGCTACACCTTC. Supplemented by reference TRBV5-6 and TRBJ1-2, the full variable domain reads DAGVTQSPTHLIKTRGQQVTLRCSPKSGHDTVSWYQQALGQGPQFIFQYYEEEERQRGNFPDRFSGHQFPNYSSELNVNALLLGDSALYLCASSLDKNYGYTFGSGTRLTVV.

The V call is TRBV3-1, the J call TRBJ2-5; TRBD2 agrees at 8 bases. The V gene end was trimmed by 0 bases and the J gene end by 5 bases; junction bases not matched to a gene: 8. This CDR3 is built from 16 residues. Germline CDR1 LGHDT, CDR2 YNNKEL (reference sequence). The DNA for the CDR3 is TGTGCCAGCAGCCAAGATACGGGGACTAGTATGGAGACCCAGTACTTC. Its protein is CASSQDTGTSMETQYF.

A remark on this clonotype: Possible read error: a much larger clone is one base away. The chain joins TRBV15 to TRBJ1-2; unclear D gene. The CDR3 contains 16 residues. The germline V gene has CDR1 LNHNV and CDR2 YYDKDF (reference sequence). The V gene lost 8 bases and the J gene lost 4 bases, with 23 bases spanning the gap. The CDR3 region has the DNA TGTGCCACCGGCCACCTTGTTATGGGCGGAGGCTATGGCTACACCTTC. Translating gives CATGHLVMGGGYGYTF.

V is TRBV29-1 and J is TRBJ2-2, with D possibly matching TRBD1 (7 bases). This CDR3 has 16 residues. The germline gives CDR1 SQVTM, CDR2 ANQGSEA. Trimming left V 6 bases short and J 0 bases short, with 17 bases between. The CDR3 sequence is CSVRDSISSNTGELFF. The DNA for the CDR3 is TGCAGCGTGCGGGACAGCATCTCTTCGAACACCGGGGAGCTGTTTTTT.

This clonotype turned up a few times. This chain uses TRBV29-1 with TRBJ1-1; D gene ambiguous. Trimming shortened V by 4 bases and J by 0 bases, and 9 bases separated the two germline ends. CDR1 SQVTM and CDR2 ANQGSEA come from the germline V gene. The CDR3 is 13 amino acids. The CDR3 loop reads CSVGPLMNTEAFF. The CDR3 DNA sequence: TGCAGCGTTGGCCCGCTCATGAACACTGAAGCTTTCTTT.